Presented here are 25 T cell receptor beta chains from one specimen sequenced in a study of beta chain features in type 1 diabetes. The whole isolated RNA underwent reverse transcription, so sequencing captured expressed TCRB transcripts. Generated by immunoSEQ multiplex PCR, the TCRdb table keeps only in-frame clones and is missing some. The table includes almost 350,000 clones, 6.5% to 10% detected once. Material: central memory CD4+ T cells from blood. These receptor sequences come from a woman between 18 and 29 years old in good health.

V and J are TRBV7-2 and TRBJ2-7; TRBD1 agrees at 7 bases. From germline, CDR1 is SGHTA and CDR2 FQGNSA. The V and J ends lost 5 bases and 3 bases, in that order; junction bases with no gene match: 7. The CDR3 runs 14 residues. The CDR3 is CASSLGTVNYEQYF. The CDR3 DNA follows: TGTGCCAGCAGCCTGGGGACAGTGAACTACGAGCAGTACTTC.

V and J are TRBV7-2 and TRBJ2-7, with 8 bases fitting TRBD1. This CDR3 spans 15 amino acids. V gave up 5 bases and J gave up 0 bases; unmatched junction bases: 6. CDR1 and CDR2 from the germline V gene are SGHTA and FQGNSA. CDR3 sequence (DNA): TGTGCCAGCAGCCCCTGGACAGGGTACTCCTACGAGCAGTACTTC. This sequence encodes CASSPWTGYSYEQYF.

This sequence joins TRBV7-2 and TRBJ2-5; no definite D call. In germline, CDR1 is SGHTA, CDR2 FQGNSA. V dropped 4 bases and J dropped 5 bases, with 17 bases sitting between them. CDR3 length: 15 residues. DNA for the CDR3: TGTGCCAGCAGCTCTACCTTCGCCCCCAGGGAGACCCAGTACTTC. It encodes CASSSTFAPRETQYF.

This chain connects TRBV4-2 to TRBJ2-5; 12 bases match TRBD1. Unmatched junction bases numbered 4, after V lost 6 bases and J lost 5 bases. The CDR3 totals 14 residues. Germline V CDR1 and CDR2: LGHNA, YNFKEQ. The CDR3 loop reads CASRGTGGEETQYF. The CDR3 DNA is TGTGCCAGCAGGGGGACAGGGGGCGAGGAGACCCAGTACTTC.

This clone was recorded a few times. This sequence joins TRBV25-1 and TRBJ2-7, with D perhaps being TRBD1 or TRBD2 (6 bases each). Germline CDR1 is MGHDK and CDR2 is SYGVNS. This CDR3 is built from 15 residues. The V end lost 6 bases, the J end lost 2 bases, and 17 bases lay between the germline ends. The CDR3 sequence: CASSQRGQGTYEQYF. The CDR3 coding sequence is TGTGCCAGCAGCCAACGGGGGCAGGGGACCTACGAGCAGTACTTC.

Note on this clone: This sequence is one base from a far larger clone and is likely a read error. CDR3 sequence reads: CASSQYQETQYF. The CDR3 nucleotides read TGTGCCAGCAGCCAGTACCAAGAGACCCAGTACTTC. The J gene is TRBJ2-5, the V gene TRBV5-6; no definite D call. The CDR3 extends over 12 amino acids. V was trimmed by 4 bases and J by 0 bases, leaving 4 bases between them. Germline assignment: CDR1 SGHDT and CDR2 YYEEEE.

The chain couples TRBV19 to TRBJ1-5; 9 bases align to TRBD1. CDR3 length: 15 amino acids. V shed 2 bases, J shed 7 bases, and the junction held 6 bases outside the gene matches. In germline, CDR1 is LNHDA, CDR2 SQIVND (reference sequence). The CDR3 loop is CASSITGGTGQPQHF. In DNA, the CDR3 is TGTGCCAGTAGTATAACAGGGGGCACGGGACAGCCCCAGCATTTT.

This clone was seen at least ten times. V gene TRBV5-1 combines with J gene TRBJ2-7, with 7 nucleotides matching TRBD1. V dropped 3 bases and J dropped 7; count of bases not matched to a gene: 7. The CDR3 length is 13 residues. The germline CDR1 and CDR2 sequences are SGHRS and YFSETQ. The CDR3 coding sequence is TGCGCCAGCAGCTCGACAGGGCAGGGTGAGCAGTACTTC. Its translation: CASSSTGQGEQYF. The full variable domain, with the rest looked up from reference TRBV5-1 and TRBJ2-7, is KAGVTQTPRYLIKTRGQQVTLSCSPISGHRSVSWYQQTPGQGLQFLFEYFSETQRNKGNFPGRFSGRQFSNSRSEMNVSTLELGDSALYLCASSSTGQGEQYFGPGTRLTVT.

In the case of this clone: The same CDR3 is also encoded by other DNA sequences in this sample. V is TRBV7-2 and J is TRBJ2-5; D is perhaps TRBD2 (5 bases). This CDR3 spans 15 amino acids. Trimming took off 1 base at V and 5 bases at J, with 14 bases between the two ends. Germline loops: CDR1 SGHTA, CDR2 FQGNSA. CDR3 DNA: TGTGCCAGCAGCTTAGAGTCAGGAAGGAGGGAGACCCAGTACTTC. Its translation: CASSLESGRRETQYF. The full variable domain, rest sourced from reference TRBV7-2 and TRBJ2-5, is GAGVSQSPSNKVTEKGKDVELRCDPISGHTALYWYRQSLGQGLEFLIYFQGNSAPDKSGLPSDRFSAERTGGSVSTLTIQRTQQEDSAVYLCASSLESGRRETQYFGPGTRLLVL.

This clone occurred a few times. This chain links TRBV6-6 with TRBJ2-2, with D possibly TRBD1 on 5 matching bases. The CDR3 length is 14 residues. The germline CDR1 and CDR2 sequences are MNHNY and SVGAGI (reference sequence). Trimming left V 8 bases short and J 3 bases short, with 13 bases between. The CDR3 DNA follows: TGTGCCAGCTGGACCGGACAAGACACCGGGGAGCTGTTTTTT. Its translation is CASWTGQDTGELFF.

Regarding this clone: A single base separates this from a much larger clone, so it may be a read error. The chain is built from TRBV11-2 and TRBJ2-3; D is unclear. The germline gives CDR1 SGHAT, CDR2 FQNNGV. Trimming took off 2 bases at V and 5 bases at J, with 5 bases between the two ends. This CDR3 has 12 residues. In DNA, the CDR3 is TGTGCCAGCAGCTTAAACAGAGATACGCAGTATTTT. As protein: CASSLNRDTQYF. Drawing the rest from reference TRBV11-2 and TRBJ2-3, the complete variable domain is EAGVAQSPRYKIIEKRQSVAFWCNPISGHATLYWYQQILGQGPKLLIQFQNNGVVDDSQLPKDRFSAERLKGVDSTLKIQPAKLEDSAVYLCASSLNRDTQYFGPGTRLTVL.

This clone appeared a few times. The chain recombines TRBV11-2 with TRBJ1-2; D unresolved. Per germline, CDR1 SGHAT and CDR2 FQNNGV. CDR3 length: 16 residues. The V gene lost 1 base and the J gene lost 8 bases, with 20 bases spanning the gap. This CDR3 is CASSLALQAYGRGYTF. CDR3 DNA: TGTGCCAGCAGCTTAGCCCTCCAAGCGTATGGGCGCGGCTACACCTTC.

The rearrangement uses TRBV11-2 and TRBJ2-5; D is undetermined. Germline V gene sequence: CDR1 SGHAT, CDR2 FQNNGV. This CDR3 is built from 13 residues. Trimming pared 3 bases from V and 3 bases from J, leaving 8 bases between. CDR3 region: CASSFVEKETQYF. The DNA for the CDR3 is TGTGCCAGCAGCTTCGTGGAGAAAGAGACCCAGTACTTC.

The rearrangement uses TRBV11-3 and TRBJ2-7; no firm D call. The germline CDR1 and CDR2 sequences are SGHNT and YENEEA. Between the trimmed V and J ends, which lost 5 bases and 2 bases, there was a span of 10 bases. The CDR3 runs to 13 residues. The CDR3 coding sequence is TGTGCCAGCAGCCGTGGACCAGCCTACGAGCAGTACTTC. This translates into CASSRGPAYEQYF.

This clone was detected ten times or more. The rearrangement joins TRBV28 to TRBJ1-4; a weak D match, TRBD1 (5 bases). In germline, CDR1 is MDHEN, CDR2 SYDVKM. V was trimmed by 2 bases and J by 8 bases, leaving 9 bases between them. The CDR3 extends over 13 amino acids. The CDR3 spells CASSLGGGEKLFF. The CDR3 coding sequence is TGTGCCAGCAGTTTAGGGGGAGGCGAAAAACTGTTTTTT.

This clone came up many times. The chain recombines TRBV7-9 with TRBJ2-7, with 10 positions matching TRBD1. Germline V CDR1 and CDR2: SEHNR, FQNEAQ (reference sequence). Losses at the gene ends were 4 bases for V and 4 bases for J; bases not matched to a gene: 7. The CDR3 has 15 amino acids. CDR3 amino acids: CASSSRDRGRYEQYF. CDR3 nucleotides: TGTGCCAGCAGCTCCCGAGACAGGGGGCGATACGAGCAGTACTTC. Full variable domain (remainder filled in from reference TRBV7-9 and TRBJ2-7): DTGVSQNPRHKITKRGQNVTFRCDPISEHNRLYWYRQTLGQGPEFLTYFQNEAQLEKSRLLSDRFSAERPKGSFSTLEIQRTEQGDSAMYLCASSSRDRGRYEQYFGPGTRLTVT.

This clone came up a few times. This rearrangement joins TRBV14 to TRBJ2-3; 8 bases are a match to TRBD2. After removal of 5 bases from V and 1 base from J, the junction contained 8 bases not matched to a gene. The CDR3 has 16 residues. Germline V CDR1 and CDR2: SGHDN, FVKESK. CDR3 sequence reads: CASSYLAGWGTDTQYF. CDR3 sequence (DNA): TGTGCCAGCAGCTACTTAGCGGGATGGGGCACAGATACGCAGTATTTT.

The sample holds a few counts of this clone. This rearrangement joins TRBV2 to TRBJ2-7; D not certain. The V gene's germline CDR1 is SNHLY and CDR2 FYNNEI. There are 12 residues in the CDR3. V gave up 6 bases and J gave up 6 bases, with 12 bases separating them. CDR3 DNA: TGTGCCAGCAGCGGAATTAGTTCCGAGCAGTACTTC. Its protein is CASSGISSEQYF.

This clone was counted between two and nine times. The CDR3 coding sequence is TGTGCCAGCAGCGTTGGGACAGGGGTCGGCTACACCTTC. It translates to CASSVGTGVGYTF. The chain is built from TRBV9 and TRBJ1-2; 10 bases align to TRBD1. CDR1 is SGDLS and CDR2 is YYNGEE in the germline V gene. This CDR3 comprises 13 residues. V trimming: 2 bases; J trimming: 8 bases; junction bases outside the gene matches: 3.

This clone was detected only a few times. This rearrangement joins TRBV11-3 to TRBJ2-2; 8 bases fit TRBD2. The trim removed 1 base at V and 5 bases at J, leaving 12 bases unmatched. This CDR3 region has 18 residues. Germline V CDR1 and CDR2: SGHNT, YENEEA. CDR3 DNA: TGTGCCAGCAGCTTAGTCCCCTCCGGGACTAGTTCGACCGGGGAGCTGTTTTTT. Translated, it gives CASSLVPSGTSSTGELFF.

A few counts support this clone. The gene calls are TRBV6-5 and TRBJ1-2; D remains ambiguous. The CDR3 is 13 amino acids. Germline V gene data show CDR1 as MNHEY and CDR2 as SVGAGI. The V end was cut by 6 bases, the J end by 2 bases, with 10 bases between. The CDR3 loop reads CASRLSGNYGYTF. CDR3 DNA: TGTGCCAGCAGATTAAGTGGAAACTATGGCTACACCTTC.

This clone was seen a few times. The V gene is TRBV18, the J gene TRBJ2-1, with 8 bases that match TRBD2. This CDR3 spans 15 amino acids. Trimming cost V 6 bases and J 0 bases; bases outside gene matches: 4. CDR1 KGHSH and CDR2 LQKENI come from the germline V gene. CDR3 sequence reads: CASSLLADSYNEQFF. Written as DNA, the CDR3 is TGTGCCAGCTCGCTACTAGCGGACTCCTACAATGAGCAGTTCTTC. Full variable domain (outside the CDR3, taken from reference TRBV18 and TRBJ2-1): NAGVMQNPRHLVRRRGQEARLRCSPMKGHSHVYWYRQLPEEGLKFMVYLQKENIIDESGMPKERFSAEFPKEGPSILRIQQVVRGDSAAYFCASSLLADSYNEQFFGPGTRLTVL.

V usage is TRBV7-9 and J usage is TRBJ1-5, with D perhaps matching TRBD1 (5 bases). The CDR3 runs 17 residues. Germline V gene sequence: CDR1 SEHNR, CDR2 FQNEAQ (reference sequence). V was pared by 5 bases and J by 5 bases, with 22 bases between. CDR3 amino acids: CASSPGRGGAEYQPQHF. The CDR3 DNA is TGTGCCAGCAGCCCAGGTCGGGGAGGGGCAGAGTATCAGCCCCAGCATTTT.

The V and J genes are TRBV4-3 and TRBJ2-1; 9 positions agree with TRBD2. CDR1 is LGHNA and CDR2 is YSLEER in the germline V gene. CDR3 length equals 18 residues. V lost 4 bases, J lost 9 bases, and 19 bases stayed unmatched. CDR3 DNA: TGCGCCAGCAGCCTCATGAGGCCGGCGGGAGGGCGGTATGGTGAGCAGTTCTTC. It codes for CASSLMRPAGGRYGEQFF.

This clone was detected a few times. The chain uses TRBV5-6 and TRBJ1-2, with D maybe TRBD1 (5 bases). The V gene's germline CDR1 is SGHDT and CDR2 YYEEEE. Trimming shortened V by 1 base and J by 7 bases, and 8 bases separated the two germline ends. The CDR3 is 12 residues long. This chain's CDR3 is CASSLYGTGYTF. The CDR3 bases are TGTGCCAGCAGCTTGTACGGGACTGGCTACACCTTC.